Listed below are T cell receptor beta chains from one sample, sequenced in a study of PD-1 and CTLA-4 blockade in melanoma. The repertoire was sequenced with immunoSEQ multiplex PCR; TCRdb's copy has only in-frame clones and lacks some. The data contain 28,000 or so clones, approximately 90% of them singletons. The starting material was CD8+ T cells from peripheral blood, obtained from a patient given anti-PD-1 treatment. These receptors were obtained from a human donor with melanoma. The CDR3 runs from the conserved cysteine through the conserved F or W. The D gene is left open where the match is weak. The size entry is marked missing in some rows and otherwise reads once, few, many or a size class.

abundance	d_gene	v_gene	j_gene	CDR3aa	CDR3nt
-	-	TRBV12-3/TRBV12-4	TRBJ2-7	CASSAAAYEQYF	TGTGCCAGCAGCGCGGCAGCCTACGAGCAGTACTTC
-	TRBD1	TRBV30	TRBJ2-1	CAWTDTGGTWNEQFF	TGTGCCTGGACCGACACAGGGGGAACTTGGAATGAGCAGTTCTTC
-	TRBD2	TRBV13	TRBJ2-1	CASSSREDGNEQFF	TGTGCCAGCAGCTCGCGGGAGGATGGGAATGAGCAGTTCTTC
-	-	TRBV4-1	TRBJ2-3	CASSPVADTQYF	TGCGCCAGCAGCCCCGTTGCGGATACGCAGTATTTT
-	TRBD1	TRBV19	TRBJ1-5	CASKGQDLYNQPQHF	TGTGCCAGTAAGGGACAGGACTTATACAATCAGCCCCAGCATTTT
-	-	TRBV12-3/TRBV12-4	TRBJ1-3	CASSQNLGNTIYF	TGTGCCAGCAGCCAGAACCTGGGAAACACCATATATTTT
few	-	TRBV6-7	TRBJ2-3	CASSYPTGPREDTQYF	TGTGCCAGCAGTTACCCGACGGGACCGCGGGAAGATACGCAGTATTTT
few	TRBD2	TRBV10-1	TRBJ2-1	CASSGAGVEQFF	TGCGCCAGCAGTGGAGCGGGAGTTGAGCAGTTCTTC
-	-	TRBV7-2	TRBJ1-1	CASRFGSEAFF	TGTGCCAGCAGGTTCGGATCTGAAGCTTTCTTT
-	-	TRBV18	TRBJ1-3	CASSDRTAAAGNTIYF	TGTGCCAGCTCAGACCGGACAGCCGCCGCTGGAAACACCATATATTTT
once	-	TRBV29-1	TRBJ1-1	CSVVGLEGEGTEAFF	TGCAGCGTTGTCGGGCTTGAGGGCGAAGGTACTGAAGCTTTCTTT
-	-	TRBV6-6	TRBJ2-2	CAILAYGGELFF	TGTGCCATCCTAGCGTATGGCGGGGAGCTGTTTTTT
-	TRBD1	TRBV19	TRBJ1-1	CASSPGTGRNTEAFF	TGTGCCAGTAGTCCCGGGACAGGGCGGAACACTGAAGCTTTCTTT
-	-	TRBV21-1	TRBJ1-4	CASSSWGGNNGNEKLFF	TGTGCCAGCAGCTCCTGGGGGGGGAACAACGGTAATGAAAAACTGTTTTTT
-	-	TRBV28	TRBJ1-5	CASSLQGMGNQPQHF	TGTGCCAGCAGTTTACAGGGGATGGGCAATCAGCCCCAGCATTTT
-	TRBD1	TRBV19	TRBJ1-4	CASTTGGDEKLFF	TGTGCCAGTACGACAGGGGGCGATGAAAAACTGTTTTTT
-	TRBD1	TRBV29-1	TRBJ1-2	CSVEAGQAGYTF	TGCAGCGTTGAAGCCGGACAGGCGGGCTACACCTTC
-	-	TRBV6-2/TRBV6-3	TRBJ2-1	CASSYSTTLYNEQFF	TGTGCCAGCAGTTACTCGACGACACTGTACAATGAGCAGTTCTTC
-	-	TRBV7-8	TRBJ1-5	CASSLRGDDQPQHF	TGTGCCAGCAGCTTAAGGGGAGACGATCAGCCCCAGCATTTT
-	-	TRBV7-9	TRBJ2-3	CASSLAGEMTDTQYF	TGTGCCAGCAGCTTAGCCGGAGAAATGACAGATACGCAGTATTTT
-	-	TRBV21-1	TRBJ1-4	CASSKAHGRPFNEKLFF	TGTGCCAGCAGCAAAGCCCACGGGCGTCCTTTTAATGAAAAACTGTTTTTT
-	-	TRBV30	TRBJ1-4	CAWTQGATLIEKLFF	TGTGCCTGGACTCAGGGCGCTACCCTTATTGAAAAACTGTTTTTT
-	TRBD1	TRBV30	TRBJ1-2	CAWSVTLIWDRGTHNYGYTF	TGTGCCTGGAGTGTTACACTGATTTGGGACAGGGGAACCCATAACTATGGCTACACCTTC
-	TRBD2	TRBV7-3	TRBJ2-2	CASSSGLAGELFF	TGTGCCAGCAGCTCGGGACTAGCGGGGGAGCTGTTTTTT
-	TRBD2	TRBV7-3	TRBJ2-1	CASSLAASSYNEQFF	TGTGCCAGCAGCCTAGCGGCTAGCTCCTACAATGAGCAGTTCTTC
-	-	TRBV29-1	TRBJ1-1	CSVEDGRNTEAFF	TGCAGCGTTGAAGATGGGAGGAACACTGAAGCTTTCTTT
-	-	TRBV19	TRBJ1-1	CASSFRGSDAEAFF	TGTGCCAGTAGTTTCCGCGGATCCGACGCTGAAGCTTTCTTT
once	TRBD1	TRBV3-1/TRBV3-2	TRBJ2-2	CASSGTGQRATPGELFF	TGTGCCAGCTCCGGGACAGGACAAAGGGCTACCCCCGGGGAGCTGTTTTTT
-	-	TRBV19	TRBJ2-6	CATSSGANVLTF	TGTGCCACCAGCTCTGGGGCCAACGTCCTGACTTTC
once	-	TRBV27	TRBJ1-5	CASSPLGLSNQPQHF	TGTGCCAGCAGCCCCTTGGGTTTGAGCAATCAGCCCCAGCATTTT
-	TRBD1	TRBV30	TRBJ1-1	CAWTEDRVTEAFF	TGTGCCTGGACCGAGGACAGGGTGACTGAAGCTTTCTTT
-	-	TRBV6-2/TRBV6-3	TRBJ2-1	CASSPPVEHNEQFF	TGTGCCAGCAGTCCCCCCGTGGAACACAATGAGCAGTTCTTC
-	-	TRBV27	TRBJ1-6	CASSFRGGSPLHF	TGTGCCAGCAGTTTCCGGGGGGGGTCACCCCTCCACTTT
-	-	TRBV27	TRBJ1-4	CASSSGGVEKLFF	TGTGCCAGCAGTTCGGGGGGAGTTGAAAAACTGTTTTTT
-	-	TRBV5-1	TRBJ2-1	CASSLEVRPSSYNEQFF	TGCGCCAGCAGCTTGGAGGTGCGACCAAGCTCCTACAATGAGCAGTTCTTC
few	-	TRBV7-3	TRBJ2-7	CASSPLPSYEQYF	TGTGCCAGCAGCCCGCTACCCTCCTACGAGCAGTACTTC
-	-	TRBV12-3/TRBV12-4	TRBJ1-5	CASSLRVLQPQHF	TGTGCCAGCAGTTTAAGGGTCCTTCAGCCCCAGCATTTT
-	-	TRBV27	TRBJ2-1	CASSFPGLNEQFF	TGTGCCAGCAGTTTTCCCGGACTCAATGAGCAGTTCTTC
-	TRBD1	TRBV11-3	TRBJ1-2	CASSLDPQGAPNYGYTF	TGTGCCAGCAGCTTAGATCCCCAGGGGGCGCCGAACTATGGCTACACCTTC
-	-	TRBV6-4	TRBJ1-2	CASSLEAGPTNYGYTF	TGTGCCAGCAGCCTCGAGGCGGGGCCTACTAACTATGGCTACACCTTC
-	-	TRBV27	TRBJ1-1	CASSSPGHEAFF	TGTGCCAGCAGTTCCCCCGGGCATGAAGCTTTCTTT
-	TRBD1	TRBV13	TRBJ2-1	CASSLGQGVNNEQFF	TGTGCCAGCAGCTTAGGGCAGGGGGTCAACAATGAGCAGTTCTTC
-	-	TRBV3-1/TRBV3-2	TRBJ1-1	CASSPRGGPFNTEAFF	TGTGCCAGCAGCCCACGTGGGGGACCCTTTAACACTGAAGCTTTCTTT
once	TRBD1	TRBV7-2	TRBJ1-4	CASSFLAGQRNEKLFF	TGTGCCAGCAGCTTCCTAGCGGGACAGAGAAATGAAAAACTGTTTTTT
-	-	TRBV30	TRBJ1-1	CAWKGGDGTEAFF	TGTGCCTGGAAGGGGGGGGACGGGACTGAAGCTTTCTTT
-	-	TRBV3-1/TRBV3-2	TRBJ2-1	CASSQTGKSGEQFF	TGTGCCAGCAGCCAGACCGGGAAGAGCGGTGAGCAGTTCTTC
-	TRBD1	TRBV7-9	TRBJ1-5	CASSAGTGGEQPQHF	TGTGCCAGCAGCGCCGGGACAGGGGGCGAACAGCCCCAGCATTTT
-	-	TRBV29-1	TRBJ2-7	CSVEDTFYEQYF	TGCAGCGTTGAAGACACTTTCTACGAGCAGTACTTC
-	TRBD1	TRBV13	TRBJ1-2	CASRAGTGAGYGYTF	TGTGCCAGCAGGGCCGGGACAGGGGCTGGCTATGGCTACACCTTC
-	TRBD2	TRBV29-1	TRBJ2-7	CSVLAGGPYEQYF	TGCAGCGTTCTAGCGGGAGGGCCCTACGAGCAGTACTTC
-	TRBD1	TRBV30	TRBJ1-4	CAWKSGTGEKLFF	TGTGCCTGGAAGTCCGGGACAGGAGAAAAACTGTTTTTT
-	TRBD1	TRBV24-1	TRBJ2-7	CATSDQTGEGYEQYF	TGTGCCACCAGTGACCAGACAGGGGAAGGCTACGAGCAGTACTTC
-	TRBD1	TRBV7-9	TRBJ1-1	CASSRQGPRLEAFF	TGTGCCAGCAGCCGACAGGGGCCAAGACTAGAAGCTTTCTTT
-	-	TRBV15	TRBJ2-1	CATSRGKSNEQFF	TGTGCCACCAGCAGAGGAAAAAGCAATGAGCAGTTCTTC
-	TRBD2	TRBV11-1	TRBJ2-5	CASSFIAGVQETQYF	TGTGCCAGCAGCTTTATTGCGGGGGTACAAGAGACCCAGTACTTC
-	TRBD2	TRBV5-6	TRBJ2-3	CASSPWGAGLGTDTQYF	TGTGCCAGCAGCCCCTGGGGAGCGGGGCTGGGCACAGATACGCAGTATTTT
-	TRBD1	TRBV30	TRBJ2-7	CAWRGQGIYEQYF	TGTGCCTGGAGGGGACAGGGGATCTACGAGCAGTACTTC
-	-	TRBV14	TRBJ1-1	CASSQDPNTEAFF	TGTGCCAGCAGCCAAGACCCGAACACTGAAGCTTTCTTT
-	-	TRBV5-8	TRBJ1-4	CASSLDREWNEKLFF	TGTGCCAGCAGCTTGGATCGGGAGTGGAATGAAAAACTGTTTTTT